Listed below are T cell receptor beta chains from one sample, sequenced in a study of blood T cell repertoires in COVID-19. Using immunoSEQ multiplex PCR, the repertoire was profiled, and TCRdb retains in-frame clones only, with some absent. This sample has roughly 56,000 clones; about nine tenths occur once, and the top ten carry over 5%. Sequencing was performed on peripheral blood. These receptors were taken from a man in his fifties with active COVID-19. The CDR3 runs from the conserved cysteine through the conserved F or W. Each record gives: J gene, V gene, CDR3 protein.

TRBJ2-3	TRBV29-1	CSGGGTGDTQYF
TRBJ1-1	TRBV7-9	CASSLTGRTEAFF
TRBJ2-2	TRBV3-1/TRBV3-2	CASSLVGGGSNTGELFF
TRBJ2-3	TRBV24-1	CATSDSRTSGDTQYF
TRBJ2-4	TRBV6-6	CASSPPAGQAKYNIQYF
TRBJ1-1	TRBV11-2	CASRGVGRGGTEAFF
TRBJ2-1	TRBV15	CATSLTGLLDNEQFF
TRBJ1-4	TRBV7-2	CASSVGTANEKLFF
TRBJ1-2	TRBV6-1	CASSEPRGYGYTF
TRBJ2-3	TRBV19	CASSMVRQTSTDTQYF
TRBJ2-7	TRBV29-1	CSVVTGTTTYEQYF
TRBJ1-5	TRBV30	CAWGTGGLSNQPQHF
TRBJ2-1	TRBV15	CATSRQRGEPYNEQFF
TRBJ1-5	TRBV19	CASSPLLVRVHQPQHF
TRBJ2-7	TRBV5-5	CASSLGQAMREQYF
TRBJ1-6	TRBV5-6	CASSSQGQGTSPLHF
TRBJ2-7	TRBV3-1/TRBV3-2	CASSQAAYRGRYEQYF
TRBJ2-3	TRBV10-3	CAISEGGPTDTQYF
TRBJ2-2	TRBV5-4	CASSMTGFTGELFF
TRBJ1-1	TRBV12-5	CASGIYSEAFF
TRBJ2-1	TRBV16	CASSRVPGNEQFF
TRBJ2-4	TRBV7-2	CASSSLAGDLNIQYF
TRBJ1-5	TRBV5-1	CASSLGTGGNQPQHF
TRBJ2-4	TRBV6-2/TRBV6-3	CASSLLAGGSIQYF
TRBJ1-1	TRBV6-5	CASSYEVNTEAFF
TRBJ2-7	TRBV7-2	CASSSAYEQYF
TRBJ2-5	TRBV27	CASSKGQGWETQYF
TRBJ2-7	TRBV11-2	CASSARGSVYEQYF
TRBJ1-4	TRBV5-1	CASSASDRFNEKLFF
TRBJ2-2	TRBV4-3	CASSQDHRLPGELFF
TRBJ2-5	TRBV10-3	CAISESPAGLQETQYF
TRBJ1-2	TRBV18	CASSPAAAHGYTF
TRBJ2-1	TRBV18	CASSPPGTGHYNEQFF
TRBJ1-2	TRBV19	CASSRRMGADGYTF
TRBJ1-6	TRBV2	CASDGGSPLHF
TRBJ2-2	TRBV4-3	CASSLGGSGELFF
TRBJ1-2	TRBV18	CASSADQEGGYTF
TRBJ2-7	TRBV10-3	CAISEGGLTYEQYF
TRBJ2-3	TRBV19	CASSVSYTDTQYF
TRBJ1-6	TRBV30	CAWSERGFGSPLHF
TRBJ2-1	TRBV6-6	CASSYDPSTSVQSYNEQFF
TRBJ2-2	TRBV7-9	CASSSEGAIGELFF